These T cell receptor beta chains were read from a single sample in a study of T-cell reconstitution after alpha-beta-depleted transplantation in children. TCRdb re-called the PCR reads with MiXCR, one entry per CDR3 protein. In the table there are just over 350,000 distinct CDR3 sequences, 10% to 15% of which are singletons. Specimen: PBMCs, collected from the stem cell graft. All receptors derive from a human donor who donated a stem cell graft to a child with Fanconi anemia. Both conserved end residues are part of each CDR3. A D gene is named only where the DNA matches it firmly. Not every row has a clone size; where given, it reads once, few, many or a size class.

. TRBJ2-1 TRBV5-1 few TGCGCCAGCAGCTTGTTCTCCGAGGAAGGTGAGCAGTTCTTC CASSLFSEEGEQFF
. TRBJ1-2 TRBV28 few TGTGCCACCACTATGACAGACTCCTATGGCTACACCTTC CATTMTDSYGYTF
. TRBJ1-1 TRBV5-1 many TGCGCCAGCAGCTTGCTTGCAGGAGACACTGAAGCTTTCTTT CASSLLAGDTEAFF
TRBD1 TRBJ1-1 TRBV20-1 many TGCAGTGCGGAACAGGGGTCGAGCACTGAAGCTTTCTTT CSAEQGSSTEAFF
. TRBJ2-1 TRBV7-6 few TGTGCCAGCAGCTTAGGGCGTTTGAGGAGCTCCTACAATGAGCAGTTCTTC CASSLGRLRSSYNEQFF
TRBD1 TRBJ1-5 TRBV7-2 . TGTGCCAGCAGCCCGGGTGGCAGGGGGGTACAGCCCCAGCATTTT CASSPGGRGVQPQHF
TRBD1 TRBJ2-3 TRBV10-3 . TGTGCCATCAGCGACAGGGATATCGCAGATACGCAGTATTTT CAISDRDIADTQYF
. TRBJ2-5 TRBV12-3/TRBV12-4 many TGTGCCAGCAGTCCCCAGACAGGGAGGGTGAGAGAGACCCAGTACTTC CASSPQTGRVRETQYF
. TRBJ1-4 TRBV10-3 many TGTGCCATCAGTGACCGGAGAGAAAAACTGTTTTTT CAISDRREKLFF
. TRBJ1-3 TRBV5-4 . TGTGCCAGCAGCTCGGATACAGGCGGAAACACCATATATTTT CASSSDTGGNTIYF
. TRBJ2-7 TRBV30 few TGTGCCTGGAGTGGGATCTACGAGCAGTACTTC CAWSGIYEQYF